A single sample gave rise to the 4 T cell receptor beta chains below, sequenced in a study of cytomegalovirus exposure and HLA in healthy donors. Primers: 60 Vbeta forward and 13 Jbeta reverse. Here immunoSEQ multiplex PCR was the method, and the copy in TCRdb shows in-frame clones only, minus some. The data show 65,000 to 70,000 clones, less than 70% seen once. The sample comprised PBMCs. Source of these receptors: a woman aged 25-40 years in good health and CMV-seronegative.

This clone was picked up a small number of times. V is TRBV28 and J is TRBJ1-1, with no clear D. The V and J ends lost 3 bases and 0 bases respectively, with 14 bases between them. CDR1 is MDHEN and CDR2 is SYDVKM in the germline V gene. The CDR3 is made up of 16 amino acids. The CDR3 coding sequence is TGTGCCAGCAGTTTGTATCTCGGACTTCTGAACACTGAAGCTTTCTTT. Amino acids: CASSLYLGLLNTEAFF.

The chain is built from TRBV13 and TRBJ2-7, with 10 bases identical to TRBD1. This CDR3 region has 14 residues. Germline V gives CDR1 PRHDT, CDR2 FYEKMQ (reference sequence). The V gene end was trimmed by 4 bases and the J gene end by 3 bases; junction bases not matched to a gene: 3. The CDR3 region is CASSSRDRGYEQYF. In DNA, the CDR3 is TGTGCCAGCAGCTCCCGGGACAGGGGCTACGAGCAGTACTTC.

V gene TRBV5-5 combines with J gene TRBJ2-6, with TRBD1 matching over 10 bases. CDR1 and CDR2 from the germline V gene are SGHKS and YYEKEE (reference sequence). The length of the CDR3 is 17 residues. V shed 5 bases, J shed 0 bases, and the junction held 5 bases outside the gene matches. The CDR3 here is CASRTGTGASGANVLTF. The CDR3 DNA follows: TGTGCCAGCAGAACCGGGACAGGGGCCTCTGGGGCCAACGTCCTGACTTTC.

The chain employs TRBV7-8 and TRBJ2-2; D gene unclear. V was pared by 7 bases and J by 1 base, with 10 bases between. This CDR3 contains 14 residues. Germline CDR1 reads SGHVS; CDR2 reads FQNEAQ. In nucleotides, the CDR3 is TGTGCCAGCACACACCTCCAGAACACCGGGGAGCTGTTTTTT. Protein: CASTHLQNTGELFF.